A single sample is the source of the 17 T cell receptor beta chains below, sequenced in a study of cytomegalovirus exposure and HLA in healthy donors. In the PCR, 60 Vbeta and 13 Jbeta primers were used. Some clones are missing from TCRdb's copy, which holds only in-frame ones; the method was immunoSEQ multiplex PCR. The sample shows over 65,000 clones, about 75% of them seen only once. Material for sequencing was PBMCs. All receptors come from a woman younger than 45 in good health and CMV-seropositive.

In this sample, this clone turned up a few times. CDR3 amino acids: CASTPGTANYGYTF. The CDR3 coding sequence is TGTGCCAGCACCCCTGGGACAGCTAACTATGGCTACACCTTC. This chain connects TRBV6-1 to TRBJ1-2; 7 bases agree with TRBD1. Trimming removed 7 bases from V and 0 bases from J; junction bases left unmatched: 5. The germline V gene encodes CDR1 MNHNS and CDR2 SASEGT. CDR3 length: 14 residues.

The chain employs TRBV19 and TRBJ2-3, with 11 bases aligning to TRBD2. The CDR3 is made up of 15 amino acids. Germline trimming cut 9 bases from V and 0 bases from J; bases unmatched to any gene: 5. The germline V gene encodes CDR1 LNHDA and CDR2 SQIVND (reference sequence). CDR3 amino acids: CASTRTSGSTDTQYF. The DNA of the CDR3 is TGTGCCAGCACGAGGACTAGCGGGAGCACAGATACGCAGTATTTT.

The chain joins TRBV15 to TRBJ2-6, with D maybe TRBD2 (6 bases). Trimming shortened V by 0 bases and J by 4 bases, and 10 bases separated the two germline ends. Germline V CDR1 and CDR2: LNHNV, YYDKDF (reference sequence). This CDR3 has 16 residues. The CDR3 region has the DNA TGTGCCACCAGCAGAGATGGAGGGGCCGGGGCCAACGTCCTGACTTTC. Residues: CATSRDGGAGANVLTF. The entire variable domain, with the rest obtained from reference TRBV15 and TRBJ2-6, is as follows: DAMVIQNPRYQVTQFGKPVTLSCSQTLNHNVMYWYQQKSSQAPKLLFHYYDKDFNNEADTPDNFQSRRPNTSFCFLDIRSPGLGDTAMYLCATSRDGGAGANVLTFGAGSRLTVL.

V usage is TRBV5-4 and J usage is TRBJ2-1, with 7 bases matching TRBD2. In germline, CDR1 is SGHNT, CDR2 YYREEE (reference sequence). The CDR3 is made up of 16 amino acids. J gave up 3 bases and V 4 bases, and 10 bases lay outside the gene matches. CDR3 residues: CASSKSGARFYNEQFF. The CDR3 DNA follows: TGTGCCAGCAGCAAGAGCGGGGCCCGCTTCTACAATGAGCAGTTCTTC.

The chain couples TRBV27 to TRBJ2-7; 8 positions match TRBD1. Trimming at V came to 5 bases and at J to 3 bases, leaving 6 bases not matched to a gene. CDR3 size: 14 residues. CDR1 is MNHEY and CDR2 is SMNVEV in the germline V gene (reference sequence). CDR3 sequence: CASSTNRGSYEQYF. CDR3 in DNA: TGTGCCAGCAGTACGAACAGGGGGAGCTACGAGCAGTACTTC.

J is TRBJ2-1 and V is TRBV7-2, with 9 bases identical to TRBD1. The CDR3 covers 17 residues. Trimming removed 5 bases from V and 6 bases from J; junction bases left unmatched: 14. Germline assignment: CDR1 SGHTA and CDR2 FQGNSA. The CDR3 is CASSRPSGTGSVNEQFF. The CDR3 DNA sequence: TGTGCCAGCAGCCGGCCCTCCGGGACAGGGAGTGTCAATGAGCAGTTCTTC.

The chain links TRBV5-1 to TRBJ2-1; TRBD2 aligns across 12 bases. Germline V lookup: CDR1 SGHRS, CDR2 YFSETQ. This CDR3 is built from 16 residues. The V gene end was trimmed by 0 bases and the J gene end by 2 bases; junction bases not matched to a gene: 0. DNA for the CDR3: TGCGCCAGCAGCTTGGGACTAGCGGGGGCCTACAATGAGCAGTTCTTC. Translating gives CASSLGLAGAYNEQFF.

The chain uses TRBV27 and TRBJ2-1, with TRBD2 as a possible D gene (5 bases). This CDR3 is built from 13 residues. Trimming cost V 4 bases and J 9 bases, with 13 bases left between them. Germline V gives CDR1 MNHEY, CDR2 SMNVEV (reference sequence). CDR3 loop: CASSSLATSEQFF. The CDR3 nucleotides are TGTGCCAGCAGTTCCTTAGCGACATCTGAGCAGTTCTTC.

This clone has ten or more counts. The chain carries TRBV7-8 and TRBJ2-1; 9 bases align to TRBD1. Unmatched junction bases numbered 15, after V lost 5 bases and J lost 10 bases. CDR1 SGHVS and CDR2 FQNEAQ come from the germline V gene. The CDR3 loop spans 16 amino acids. The CDR3 coding sequence is TGTGCCAGCAGCCAAAGGGGACAGGGCATTCCTCGGGAGCAGTTCTTC. Amino acids: CASSQRGQGIPREQFF. The complete variable domain, with remaining parts taken from reference TRBV7-8 and TRBJ2-1, reads GAGVSQSPRYKVAKRGQDVALRCDPISGHVSLFWYQQALGQGPEFLTYFQNEAQLDKSGLPSDRFFAERPEGSVSTLKIQRTQQEDSAVYLCASSQRGQGIPREQFFGPGTRLTVL.

V usage is TRBV2 and J usage is TRBJ1-3, with TRBD1 matching over 7 bases. The CDR3 covers 14 residues. Germline V gives CDR1 SNHLY, CDR2 FYNNEI. Trimming cost V 2 bases and J 4 bases; bases outside gene matches: 2. The DNA of the CDR3 is TGTGCCAGCAGTGAAACAGGGGAGGGAAACACCATATATTTT. Translation: CASSETGEGNTIYF.

The CDR3 DNA sequence: TGTGCCAGCACCAAGGGACAGGGAGGTTCACCCCTCCACTTT. This sequence encodes CASTKGQGGSPLHF. The chain is built from TRBV5-4 and TRBJ1-6, with 9 positions matching TRBD1. This CDR3 contains 14 residues. Trimming took 6 bases from V and 9 from J; bases not matched to a gene: 7. Germline assignment: CDR1 SGHNT and CDR2 YYREEE (reference sequence).

The chain carries TRBV6-6 and TRBJ2-7; a possible D gene is TRBD2 (7 bases). Trimming stripped 5 bases from V and 7 bases from J, with 21 bases between. The germline CDR1 and CDR2 sequences are MNHNY and SVGAGI (reference sequence). This CDR3 spans 15 amino acids. CDR3 sequence (DNA): TGTGCCAGCAGTACTCGCTGGGAGGGGGAAGGTGAGCAGTACTTC. Amino acid sequence: CASSTRWEGEGEQYF.

This rearrangement joins TRBV4-3 to TRBJ1-2, with D possibly TRBD1 on 6 matching bases. The CDR3 covers 15 residues. The ends were cut back, 0 bases at V and 2 bases at J, with 10 bases in the middle. Germline values: CDR1 LGHNA, CDR2 YSLEER. The CDR3 sequence is CASSQERQGNYGYTF. The CDR3 nucleotides read TGCGCCAGCAGCCAAGAAAGGCAGGGGAACTATGGCTACACCTTC.

The chain couples TRBV19 to TRBJ2-7, with 7 bases that match TRBD1. V trimming: 4 bases; J trimming: 4 bases; junction bases outside the gene matches: 4. This CDR3 is built from 13 residues. The germline V gene encodes CDR1 LNHDA and CDR2 SQIVND (reference sequence). CDR3 sequence (DNA): TGTGCCAGTAGTACTCTACAGGGGTACGAGCAGTACTTC. As protein: CASSTLQGYEQYF.

This clone was detected a few times. The chain combines TRBV7-9 with TRBJ1-1; D is unclear. This CDR3 comprises 14 residues. V was trimmed by 1 base and J by 6 bases, leaving 12 bases between them. The germline gives CDR1 SEHNR, CDR2 FQNEAQ (reference sequence). The CDR3 bases are TGTGCCAGCAGCTTAGGAGGCGGAGTACCTGAAGCTTTCTTT. It specifies CASSLGGGVPEAFF.

The gene calls are TRBV6-1 and TRBJ2-5; 7 bases line up with TRBD1. V lost 5 bases and J lost 4; bases outside the gene matches: 4. The CDR3 runs 13 residues. CDR1 and CDR2 from the germline V gene are MNHNS and SASEGT. The CDR3 loop is CASSLQGSETQYF. The CDR3 coding sequence is TGTGCCAGCAGTCTACAGGGGTCAGAGACCCAGTACTTC.

The chain uses TRBV5-1 and TRBJ2-5; D ambiguous. V gave up 5 bases and J gave up 4 bases, with 9 bases separating them. The CDR3 has 12 residues. Germline V gives CDR1 SGHRS, CDR2 YFSETQ. The CDR3: CASSAPTETQYF. CDR3 nucleotide sequence: TGCGCCAGCAGTGCCCCTACAGAGACCCAGTACTTC.